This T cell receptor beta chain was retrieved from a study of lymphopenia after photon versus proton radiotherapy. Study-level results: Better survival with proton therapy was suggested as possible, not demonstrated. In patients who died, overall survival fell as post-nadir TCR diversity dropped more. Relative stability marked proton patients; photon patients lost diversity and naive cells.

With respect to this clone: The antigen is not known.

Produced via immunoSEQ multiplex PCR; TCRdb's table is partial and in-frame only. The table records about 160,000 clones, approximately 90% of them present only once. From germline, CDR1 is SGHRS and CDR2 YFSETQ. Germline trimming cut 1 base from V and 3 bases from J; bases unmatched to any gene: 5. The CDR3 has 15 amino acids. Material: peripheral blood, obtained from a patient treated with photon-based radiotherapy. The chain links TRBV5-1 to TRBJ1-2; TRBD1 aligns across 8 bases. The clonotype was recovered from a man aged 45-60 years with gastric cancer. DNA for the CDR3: TGCGCCAGCAGCTTGAGGACAGGGTACGACTATGGCTACACCTTC. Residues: CASSLRTGYDYGYTF.